The present entry profiles one T cell receptor (beta chain) with its context. The antigen is not known. Both 60 Vbeta primers and 13 Jbeta primers went into the PCR. Assay: immunoSEQ multiplex PCR; the TCRdb copy retains only in-frame clones and omits some. The sample lists about 190,000 clones, roughly three quarters seen once, with 1.5% to 2% in the top ten. The record originates from a study of cytomegalovirus exposure and HLA in healthy donors. Study-level background: Previous work identified 95 million to 140 million unique TCR beta sequences from 150 million to 200 million T cells. Whole-study results and caveats: There were several of the most significant clusters that appeared linked to common viral pathogens in a later analysis.

V lost 3 bases to trimming and J lost 3 bases, with 8 bases between them. The CDR3 spans 13 residues. Per the germline V gene, CDR1 is MNHEY and CDR2 is SMNVEV (reference sequence). This TCR derives from a woman aged 18-29 years in good health and CMV-seronegative. The specimen was PBMCs. V is TRBV27 and J is TRBJ1-2; possibly TRBD1 for D (6 bases). The CDR3 loop reads CASSLRGYYGYTF. CDR3 coding DNA: TGTGCCAGCAGTTTGAGGGGGTACTATGGCTACACCTTC.